The 10 T cell receptor beta chains below come from one sample, sequenced in a study of blood T cells in healthy people across ages. PCR was performed a second time for roughly 7 to 12 cycles using a sample-barcoded 5' primer and a J-beta primer mix. TCRdb re-analysed the 5' RACE reads in MiXCR, keeping a single row per CDR3 protein. The sample lists roughly 680,000 distinct CDR3 sequences; over 45% were seen once. The source material was blood. The receptors stem from a woman aged 60 to 75 in good health.

The gene calls are TRBV24-1 and TRBJ2-1; TRBD2 aligns across 8 bases. CDR3 length: 17 residues. V dropped 4 bases and J dropped 5; count of bases not matched to a gene: 12. Germline CDR1 reads KGHDR; CDR2 reads SFDVKD. The CDR3 reads CATSDNTAGVSHNEQFF. The CDR3 DNA follows: TGTGCCACCAGTGACAATACAGCGGGAGTATCGCACAATGAGCAGTTCTTC.

The chain employs TRBV12-3 or TRBV12-4 and TRBJ1-4; TRBD1 might be the D (6 bases). V gave up 6 bases and J gave up 5 bases, with 13 bases separating them. CDR3 length: 14 residues. The CDR3 loop is CASRMDSPNEKLFF. As DNA, the CDR3 is TGTGCCAGCAGGATGGACAGCCCGAATGAAAAACTGTTTTTT.

CDR3 protein: CAISGRTYTEAFF. Written as DNA, the CDR3 is TGTGCCATCAGTGGCCGGACTTACACTGAAGCTTTCTTT. The J gene is TRBJ1-1, the V gene TRBV10-3; D unresolved. Germline values: CDR1 ENHRY, CDR2 SYGVKD. V was trimmed by 4 bases and J by 3 bases, leaving 9 bases between them. CDR3 length: 13 amino acids.

This chain links TRBV6-1 with TRBJ2-6, with 10 bases lining up with TRBD1. The V and J ends lost 6 bases and 1 base, in that order; junction bases with no gene match: 6. CDR1 and CDR2 (germline): MNHNS, SASEGT. The CDR3 sequence is 17 residues long. The CDR3 is CASSRQGATSGANVLTF. CDR3 in DNA: TGTGCCAGCAGCAGACAGGGGGCGACATCTGGGGCCAACGTCCTGACTTTC.

This sequence joins TRBV29-1 and TRBJ2-5; D gene ambiguous. This CDR3 has 13 residues. Trimming shortened V by 5 bases and J by 2 bases, and 12 bases separated the two germline ends. Germline V gene lookup returns CDR1 SQVTM and CDR2 ANQGSEA. The CDR3 DNA follows: TGCAGCGTTTTAGAGTCAGGACAAGAGACCCAGTACTTC. Translated, it gives CSVLESGQETQYF. The whole variable domain, filled in from reference TRBV29-1 and TRBJ2-5, reads SAVISQKPSRDICQRGTSLTIQCQVDSQVTMMFWYRQQPGQSLTLIATANQGSEATYESGFVIDKFPISRPNLTFSTLTVSNMSPEDSSIYLCSVLESGQETQYFGPGTRLLVL.

The CDR3 bases are TGTGCCACCAGCAGAGATCGGGCTAGCGGCTACAATGAGCAGTTCTTC. Translation: CATSRDRASGYNEQFF. V is TRBV15 and J is TRBJ2-1, with 7 bases matching TRBD2. The CDR3 sequence is 16 residues long. Germline V lookup: CDR1 LNHNV, CDR2 YYDKDF (reference sequence). V shed 0 bases and J 3 bases; nucleotides not matched to a gene: 5.

This clonotype was detected a few times. The gene calls are TRBV12-3 or TRBV12-4 and TRBJ2-3, with D maybe TRBD1 (6 bases). The V end was cut by 6 bases, the J end by 8 bases, with 21 bases between. The CDR3 covers 15 residues. The CDR3 sequence: CASSGAGTAQGTQYF. The CDR3 nucleotides are TGTGCCAGCAGCGGGGCCGGGACGGCACAGGGTACGCAGTATTTT.

V usage is TRBV28 and J usage is TRBJ2-3, with a possible D match to TRBD1 (5 bases). Deletions cut 7 bases from V and 0 bases from J, with 17 bases between. In germline, CDR1 is MDHEN, CDR2 SYDVKM. The CDR3 runs 16 residues. The DNA for the CDR3 is TGTGCCAGCAACTTGATGGACACCGGTAGCACAGATACGCAGTATTTT. The encoded protein is CASNLMDTGSTDTQYF.

This clonotype was recorded a few times. V is TRBV29-1 and J is TRBJ2-3, with D possibly being TRBD1 (6 bases). Germline CDR1 reads SQVTM; CDR2 reads ANQGSEA. V dropped 0 bases and J dropped 5 bases, with 6 bases sitting between them. This CDR3 has 12 amino acids. The CDR3 DNA sequence: TGCAGCGTTGAAGAGGGACAAGATACGCAGTATTTT. It codes for CSVEEGQDTQYF.

The CDR3 DNA is TGTGCCAGCAGCTTAGCGGCGGGAGCGGGGGAGCAGTACTTC. This sequence encodes CASSLAAGAGEQYF. The chain uses TRBV11-2 and TRBJ2-7; TRBD2 matches 7 bases. Germline assignment: CDR1 SGHAT and CDR2 FQNNGV. CDR3 length: 14 residues. V dropped 1 base and J dropped 7; count of bases not matched to a gene: 7. Supplemented by reference TRBV11-2 and TRBJ2-7, the full variable domain reads EAGVAQSPRYKIIEKRQSVAFWCNPISGHATLYWYQQILGQGPKLLIQFQNNGVVDDSQLPKDRFSAERLKGVDSTLKIQPAKLEDSAVYLCASSLAAGAGEQYFGPGTRLTVT.